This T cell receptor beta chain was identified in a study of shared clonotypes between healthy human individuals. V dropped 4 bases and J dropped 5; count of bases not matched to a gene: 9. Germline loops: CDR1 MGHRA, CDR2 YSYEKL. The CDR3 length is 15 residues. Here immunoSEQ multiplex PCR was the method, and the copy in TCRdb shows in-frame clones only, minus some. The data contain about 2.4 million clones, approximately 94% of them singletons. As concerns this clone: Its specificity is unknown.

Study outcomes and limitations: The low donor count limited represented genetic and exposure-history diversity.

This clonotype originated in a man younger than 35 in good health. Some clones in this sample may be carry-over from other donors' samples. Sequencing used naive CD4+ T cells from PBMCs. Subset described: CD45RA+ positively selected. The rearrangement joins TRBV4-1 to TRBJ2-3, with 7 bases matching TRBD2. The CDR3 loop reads CASSRGLEGGDTQYF. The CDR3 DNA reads TGCGCCAGCAGCCGAGGACTAGAAGGTGGAGATACGCAGTATTTT.